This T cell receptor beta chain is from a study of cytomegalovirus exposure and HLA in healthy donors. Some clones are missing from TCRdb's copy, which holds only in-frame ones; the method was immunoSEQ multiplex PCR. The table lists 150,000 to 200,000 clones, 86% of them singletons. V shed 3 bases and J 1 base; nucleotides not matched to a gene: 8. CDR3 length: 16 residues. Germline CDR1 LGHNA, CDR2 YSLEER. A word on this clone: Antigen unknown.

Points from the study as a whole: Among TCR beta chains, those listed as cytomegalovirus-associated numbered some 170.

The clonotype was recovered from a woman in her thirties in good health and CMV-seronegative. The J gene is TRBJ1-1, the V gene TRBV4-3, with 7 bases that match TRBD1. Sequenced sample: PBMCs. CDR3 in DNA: TGCGCCAGCAGCCAGAGGACCGGGACAGCGAACACTGAAGCTTTCTTT. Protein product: CASSQRTGTANTEAFF.